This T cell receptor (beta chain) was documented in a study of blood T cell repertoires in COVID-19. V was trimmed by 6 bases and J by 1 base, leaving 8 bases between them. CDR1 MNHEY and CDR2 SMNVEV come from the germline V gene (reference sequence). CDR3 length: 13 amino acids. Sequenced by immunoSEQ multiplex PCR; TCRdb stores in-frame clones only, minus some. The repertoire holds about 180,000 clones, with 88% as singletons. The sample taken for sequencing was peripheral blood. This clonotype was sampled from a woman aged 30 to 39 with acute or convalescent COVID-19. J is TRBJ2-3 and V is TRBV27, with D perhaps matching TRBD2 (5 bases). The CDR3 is CASRSGRTDTQYF. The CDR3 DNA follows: TGTGCCAGCAGGAGCGGACGCACAGATACGCAGTATTTT.